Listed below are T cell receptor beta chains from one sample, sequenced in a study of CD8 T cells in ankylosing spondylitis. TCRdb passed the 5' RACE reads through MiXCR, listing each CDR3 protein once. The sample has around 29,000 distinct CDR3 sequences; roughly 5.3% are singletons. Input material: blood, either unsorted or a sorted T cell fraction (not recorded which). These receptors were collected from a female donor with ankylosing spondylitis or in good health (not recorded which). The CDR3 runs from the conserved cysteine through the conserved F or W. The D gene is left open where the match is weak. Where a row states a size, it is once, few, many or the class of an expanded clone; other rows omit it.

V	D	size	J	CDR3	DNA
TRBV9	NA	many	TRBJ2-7	CASSATSGSIYEQYF	TGTGCCAGCAGCGCCACTTCGGGGTCGATCTACGAGCAGTACTTC
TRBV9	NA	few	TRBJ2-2	CASSRGGTLNTGELFF	TGTGCCAGCAGCCGAGGGGGGACATTAAACACCGGGGAGCTGTTTTTT
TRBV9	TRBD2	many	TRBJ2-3	CASSVAAGGSTDTQYF	TGTGCCAGCAGCGTAGCAGCGGGAGGGAGCACAGATACGCAGTATTTT
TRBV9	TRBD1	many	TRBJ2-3	CASSVTGAADTQYF	TGTGCCAGCAGCGTGACAGGGGCTGCAGATACGCAGTATTTT
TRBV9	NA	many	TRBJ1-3	CASSGSRGNTIYF	TGTGCCAGCAGCGGATCGAGAGGAAACACCATATATTTT
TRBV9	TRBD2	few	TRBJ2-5	CASSTTSGGAGETQYF	TGTGCCAGCAGCACTACTAGCGGGGGGGCCGGCGAGACCCAGTACTTC
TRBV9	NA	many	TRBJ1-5	CASSVGAASNQPQHF	TGTGCCAGCAGCGTAGGGGCAGCTAGCAATCAGCCCCAGCATTTT
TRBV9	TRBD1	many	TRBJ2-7	CASSARDRGPYEQYF	TGTGCCAGCAGCGCCCGGGACAGGGGCCCCTACGAGCAGTACTTC
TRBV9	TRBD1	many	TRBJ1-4	CASSVRGQPEKLFF	TGTGCCAGCAGCGTTCGGGGACAGCCCGAAAAACTGTTTTTT
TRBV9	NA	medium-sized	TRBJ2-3	CASSLRGAQYF	TGTGCCAGCAGTCTCAGGGGGGCGCAGTATTTT
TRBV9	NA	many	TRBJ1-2	CASSLDGEGYTF	TGTGCCAGCAGCCTAGACGGGGAAGGCTACACCTTC
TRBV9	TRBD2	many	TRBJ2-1	CASSGNSGGPQEQFF	TGTGCCAGCAGCGGCAATAGCGGGGGGCCCCAAGAGCAGTTCTTC
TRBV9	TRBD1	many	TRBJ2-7	CASSEGPGQGYEQYF	TGTGCCAGCAGCGAGGGTCCCGGACAGGGTTACGAGCAGTACTTC
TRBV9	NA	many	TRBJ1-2	CASSVGGVRGQGYTF	TGTGCCAGCAGCGTAGGAGGTGTGAGGGGCCAAGGCTACACCTTC
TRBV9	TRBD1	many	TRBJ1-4	CASSERDSPFNEKLFF	TGTGCCAGCAGCGAGCGGGACAGTCCCTTTAATGAAAAACTGTTTTTT
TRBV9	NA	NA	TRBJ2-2	CASSASDRNTGELFF	TGTGCCAGCAGCGCTTCGGACAGGAACACCGGGGAGCTGTTTTTT
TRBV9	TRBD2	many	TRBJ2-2	CASSVDGGTNTGELFF	TGTGCCAGCAGCGTAGACGGGGGGACTAACACCGGGGAGCTGTTTTTT
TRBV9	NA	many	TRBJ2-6	CASSVSTDSGANVLTF	TGTGCCAGCAGCGTAAGCACGGACTCTGGGGCCAACGTCCTGACTTTC
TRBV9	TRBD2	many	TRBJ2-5	CASSPQSSGGIETQYF	TGTGCCAGCAGCCCTCAAAGTAGCGGGGGGATAGAGACCCAGTACTTC
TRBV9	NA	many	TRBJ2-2	CASSVGGGRGNTGELFF	TGTGCCAGCAGCGTAGGAGGCGGCAGGGGGAACACCGGGGAGCTGTTTTTT
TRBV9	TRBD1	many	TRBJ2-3	CASSVQGAGTDTQYF	TGTGCCAGCAGCGTACAGGGGGCGGGCACAGATACGCAGTATTTT
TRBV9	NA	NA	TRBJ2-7	CASSPRRYSYEQYF	TGTGCCAGCAGCCCGAGAAGGTACTCCTACGAGCAGTACTTC
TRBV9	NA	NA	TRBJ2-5	CASSVEASPGGTQYF	TGTGCCAGCAGCGTAGAGGCCTCGCCTGGGGGGACCCAGTACTTC
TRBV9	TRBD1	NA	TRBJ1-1	CASSASGQGAGPEAFF	TGTGCCAGCAGCGCCTCCGGACAGGGGGCGGGACCTGAAGCTTTCTTT
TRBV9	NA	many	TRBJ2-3	CASSVAGSSTDTQYF	TGTGCCAGCAGCGTAGCTGGGAGTAGCACAGATACGCAGTATTTT
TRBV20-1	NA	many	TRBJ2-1	CSASLQHDPPGIPYNEQFF	TGCAGTGCTAGTCTCCAGCACGACCCCCCAGGAATCCCCTACAATGAGCAGTTCTTC
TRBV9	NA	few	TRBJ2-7	CASSVGGGGPYEQYF	TGTGCCAGCAGCGTAGGAGGTGGGGGCCCCTACGAGCAGTACTTC
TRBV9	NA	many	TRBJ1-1	CASSARPTGPETFF	TGTGCCAGCAGCGCTCGACCCACAGGACCTGAGACTTTCTTT
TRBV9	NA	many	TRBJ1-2	CASSVRGAWGYTF	TGTGCCAGCAGCGTACGGGGGGCATGGGGCTACACCTTC
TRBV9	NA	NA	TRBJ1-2	CASSPLLSNYGYTF	TGTGCCAGCAGCCCCCTATTGTCCAACTATGGCTACACCTTC
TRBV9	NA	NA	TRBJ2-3	CASSVEERTDTQYF	TGTGCCAGCAGCGTAGAGGAGCGAACAGATACGCAGTATTTT
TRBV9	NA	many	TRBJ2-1	CASSVEHNEQFF	TGTGCCAGCAGCGTAGAGCACAATGAGCAGTTCTTC
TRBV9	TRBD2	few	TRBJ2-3	CASSPWDYPTDTQYF	TGTGCCAGCAGCCCGTGGGACTACCCCACAGATACGCAGTATTTT
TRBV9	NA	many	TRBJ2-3	CASSAHPQRAPSTDTQYF	TGTGCCAGCAGCGCCCACCCTCAGCGGGCCCCTAGCACAGATACGCAGTATTTT
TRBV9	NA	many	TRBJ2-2	CASSVGDGAPGELFF	TGTGCCAGCAGCGTAGGCGATGGAGCTCCCGGGGAGCTGTTTTTT
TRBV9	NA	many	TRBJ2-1	CASSVGFGLSGAYNEQFF	TGTGCCAGCAGCGTAGGATTTGGACTAAGTGGGGCCTACAATGAGCAGTTCTTC
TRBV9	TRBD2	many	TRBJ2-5	CASSVASGGGAQETQYF	TGTGCCAGCAGCGTAGCTTCCGGCGGGGGGGCGCAAGAGACCCAGTACTTC
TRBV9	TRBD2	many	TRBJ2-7	CASSVGGLASYEQYF	TGTGCCAGCAGCGTAGGTGGACTAGCGTCTTACGAGCAGTACTTC
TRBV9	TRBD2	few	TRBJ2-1	CASSVGSGTSFYEQFF	TGTGCCAGCAGCGTAGGGAGCGGGACTAGTTTCTATGAGCAGTTCTTC
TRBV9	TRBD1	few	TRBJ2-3	CASSPGTGKGRTDTQYF	TGTGCCAGCAGTCCCGGGACAGGGAAGGGGCGCACAGATACGCAGTATTTT
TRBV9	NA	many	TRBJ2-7	CASSVDVNSYEQYF	TGTGCCAGCAGCGTAGATGTTAACTCCTACGAGCAGTACTTC